This T cell receptor beta chain originates from a study of T cell responses to AZD1222 COVID-19 vaccine. Study-wide results and limits: Within unmutated variant regions lay the reported targets of nearly half of spike-specific TCRs. Clonal diversity may have been underestimated, and the donors were mostly white British, with more females than males.

Worth noting for this clone: Antigen: not known.

This CDR3 region has 16 residues. Germline values: CDR1 SGHVS, CDR2 FNYEAQ. V was cut by 4 bases and J by 0 bases, with 12 bases left in between. The analysis combined second doses at about 4 or about 12 weeks. TCRdb's copy holds only in-frame clones and misses some; the assay was immunoSEQ multiplex PCR. There are 80,000 to 95,000 clones in the sample; roughly 90% occur only once, and around 7% lies in the top ten. V is TRBV7-6 and J is TRBJ1-4; no firm D call. This sample comprised peripheral blood, obtained 28 days after the second AZD1222 dose. The receptor was isolated from an adult who received the AZD1222 COVID-19 vaccine. CDR3 in DNA: TGTGCCAGCAGCTCCCGCTCGGGTGCAACTAATGAAAAACTGTTTTTT. This gives the protein CASSSRSGATNEKLFF.